This is a list of T cell receptor beta chains from one sample in a study of neurological immune-mediated disorders. TCRdb independently ran MiXCR on the 5' RACE reads; one entry per CDR3 protein. The sample lists around 51,000 distinct CDR3 sequences, roughly 12% occurring once. What was sequenced was PBMCs. All receptors come from a male donor with HTLV-1-associated myelopathy (HAM/TSP). Each CDR3 is given with its conserved first and last residue. Fields, in order: D gene, clone size, J gene, V gene, CDR3 DNA, CDR3 protein. The D gene is left open where the match is weak. The size of a clone is reported for some rows only, either as once, few or many, or as a class for expanded clones.

NA,many,TRBJ1-1,TRBV5-6,TGTGCCAGCAGCTTGGGCCCCACCTCATATGTCCTGAACACTGAAGCTTTCTTT,CASSLGPTSYVLNTEAFF
NA,many,TRBJ2-3,TRBV5-1,TGCGCCAGCAGTGGGGTGCGGGGGCCTGGCACAGATACGCAGTATTTT,CASSGVRGPGTDTQYF
NA,many,TRBJ2-3,TRBV20-1,TGCAGTGCTAGACGGGGAGTAACAGATACGCAGTATTTT,CSARRGVTDTQYF
NA,NA,TRBJ1-4,TRBV20-1,TGCAGTGCTAGAGATCCCAGGGTTGGGAGTGAAAAACTGTTTTTT,CSARDPRVGSEKLFF
NA,medium-sized,TRBJ2-3,TRBV28,TGTGCCAGCAGTTCCAACCTGGACACCCTGGGGGATACGCAGTATTTT,CASSSNLDTLGDTQYF
NA,NA,TRBJ1-4,TRBV15,TGTGCCACCAGCAGAGGGGAGAGATCGGTGGAAAAACTGTTTTTT,CATSRGERSVEKLFF
NA,many,TRBJ2-2,TRBV5-1,TGCGCCAGCAGCTTGCCCCTAGAGGCCGGGGAGCTGTTTTTT,CASSLPLEAGELFF
NA,many,TRBJ2-7,TRBV10-3,TGTGCCATCAGGGAAAGCTCCTACGAGCAGTACTTC,CAIRESSYEQYF
NA,many,TRBJ2-6,TRBV20-1,TGCAGTGCCGCGACAGGGACTTCTAACAACGTCCTGACTTTC,CSAATGTSNNVLTF
NA,many,TRBJ1-2,TRBV28,TGTGCCAGCAGTTTCCCCGGGCCTCGGAACTATGGCTACACCTTC,CASSFPGPRNYGYTF
NA,many,TRBJ1-2,TRBV5-1,TGCGCCAGCAGCCTACCAGGGTTCGGCTACACCTTC,CASSLPGFGYTF
NA,many,TRBJ1-5,TRBV12-3/TRBV12-4,TGTGCCAGCAGTTTATGGGGGGGTCAGGGCAATCAGCCCCAGCATTTT,CASSLWGGQGNQPQHF
NA,many,TRBJ2-3,TRBV7-9,TGTGCCAGCAGCCCGGAGGACACTAGCACAGATACGCAGTATTTT,CASSPEDTSTDTQYF
NA,medium-sized,TRBJ2-4,TRBV20-1,TGCAGTGCCCCGAGGAGGAGCAGGGAAGACATTCAGTACTTC,CSAPRRSREDIQYF
TRBD2,many,TRBJ2-5,TRBV6-5,TGTGCCAGCAGTTCCCCGACTAGCGGGGGGCGACGAGGGAAGACCCAGTACTTC,CASSSPTSGGRRGKTQYF
NA,many,TRBJ1-1,TRBV12-3/TRBV12-4,TGTGCCAGCAGTTTCCGGGTGGGGGTTGGTTTTGAAGCTTTCTTT,CASSFRVGVGFEAFF
NA,medium-sized,TRBJ2-7,TRBV5-6,TGTGCCAGCAGCCCCCCGGCTGGGGTTCCCGACGAGCAGTACTTC,CASSPPAGVPDEQYF
NA,many,TRBJ2-5,TRBV6-5,TGTGCCAGCAGTGCGGGGGACAGCGAGACCCAGTACTTC,CASSAGDSETQYF
NA,many,TRBJ1-5,TRBV15,TGTGCCACCAGCAGAGATCGATCTGAGGGGGAACAGCCCCAGCATTTT,CATSRDRSEGEQPQHF
NA,NA,TRBJ2-1,TRBV20-1,TGCAGTGCCCCGGGACTCCCGGGTTCGGATGAGCAGTTCTTC,CSAPGLPGSDEQFF
NA,many,TRBJ2-2,TRBV15,TGTGCCACCAGACAGGGGAACACCGGGGAGCTGTTTTTT,CATRQGNTGELFF
NA,many,TRBJ1-1,TRBV5-1,TGCGCCAGCCGCCCTTTGGTGCCGAACACTGAAGCTTTCTTT,CASRPLVPNTEAFF
NA,NA,TRBJ2-1,TRBV5-1,TGCGCCAGCAGCCCAGTGTCCTCCTACAATGAGCAGTTCTTC,CASSPVSSYNEQFF
NA,many,TRBJ2-3,TRBV11-2,TGTGCCAGCAGCTTAGGCAGGGTAACCACAGATACGCAGTATTTT,CASSLGRVTTDTQYF
TRBD2,many,TRBJ2-5,TRBV3-1,TGTGCCAGCTCCCCGGGACTAGCGGGGGGGACCCAGTACTTC,CASSPGLAGGTQYF
TRBD1,many,TRBJ2-1,TRBV7-2,TGTGCCAGCAGCTCGGACAGGGGGGAAGAGCAGTTCTTC,CASSSDRGEEQFF
NA,many,TRBJ1-4,TRBV14,TGTGCCAGCAGCCATGAGACTAATGAAAAACTGTTTTTT,CASSHETNEKLFF
NA,many,TRBJ1-4,TRBV20-1,TGCAGTGCTAAGGACTTCAGGGCTAATGAAAAACTGTTTTTT,CSAKDFRANEKLFF
NA,many,TRBJ2-3,TRBV20-1,TGCAGTGCTAGAGATGGTCGTCGGGGTCACACAGATACGCAGTATTTT,CSARDGRRGHTDTQYF
TRBD2,many,TRBJ2-1,TRBV7-2,TGTGCCAGCAGCTTATACGGGGGGGCGACTTTCTTC,CASSLYGGATFF
TRBD1,many,TRBJ1-4,TRBV7-2,TGTGCCAGCAGCTTCTGGGGACAGGGGGGGGAAAAACTGTTTTTT,CASSFWGQGGEKLFF
NA,many,TRBJ2-7,TRBV2,TGTGCCAGCAGTGAAGGGCCTCCGAGCTCCTACGAGCAGTACTTC,CASSEGPPSSYEQYF
NA,many,TRBJ2-7,TRBV5-6,TGTGCCAGCGCCGGGGGCGCGGGGCAACCCTACGAGCAGTACTTC,CASAGGAGQPYEQYF
NA,NA,TRBJ2-3,TRBV18,TGTGCCAGCTCACCACTGATCGGAGATACGCAGTATTTT,CASSPLIGDTQYF
NA,many,TRBJ2-2,TRBV12-3/TRBV12-4,TGTGCCAGCACTCGACAGCTCACCGGGGAGCTGTTTTTT,CASTRQLTGELFF
NA,many,TRBJ1-2,TRBV28,TGTGCCAGCAGTTTTTGGATTCCAGGAAGGGGCTACACCTTC,CASSFWIPGRGYTF
TRBD1,many,TRBJ2-1,TRBV5-6,TGTGCCAGCAGCTTGGTGGGACAGAACCTTTACAATGAGCAGTTCTTC,CASSLVGQNLYNEQFF
NA,medium-sized,TRBJ2-6,TRBV27,TGTGCCAGCAGTTACAACTCCGGGGCCAACGTCCTGACTTTC,CASSYNSGANVLTF
NA,many,TRBJ2-1,TRBV20-1,TGCAGTGCTAGTGGCAGGCCCGATGAGCAGTTCTTC,CSASGRPDEQFF
NA,many,TRBJ1-6,TRBV12-3/TRBV12-4,TGTGCCAGCAGTTTAGGCTCAAACTCACCCCTCCACTTT,CASSLGSNSPLHF
NA,many,TRBJ2-1,TRBV4-3,TGCGCCAGCAGCCTCGGGGGCCCTGGGGGGTACAATGAGCAGTTCTTC,CASSLGGPGGYNEQFF
NA,many,TRBJ2-7,TRBV20-1,TGCAGTGCTAGAGATCCGGGGGGCCCCGACGAGCAGTACTTC,CSARDPGGPDEQYF
NA,NA,TRBJ1-5,TRBV18,TGTGCCAGCTCACCTCAGGGGAATAGCAATCAGCCCCAGCATTTT,CASSPQGNSNQPQHF
NA,many,TRBJ1-2,TRBV10-3,TGTGCCATCAGCGAATCGGGCAGCAACTATGGCTACACCTTC,CAISESGSNYGYTF
TRBD2,many,TRBJ2-1,TRBV5-1,TGCGCCAGCAGCTCTAGCGGGGGGTACAATGAGCAGTTCTTC,CASSSSGGYNEQFF
NA,many,TRBJ2-1,TRBV20-1,TGCAGTGCTAGAGACCGGGGCCTCCATCTCAATGAGCAGTTCTTC,CSARDRGLHLNEQFF
NA,many,TRBJ2-7,TRBV6-2/TRBV6-3,TGTGCCAGCAGTTACTACCACAACGCCATAGAGCAGTACTTC,CASSYYHNAIEQYF
NA,many,TRBJ1-2,TRBV28,TGTGCCACCCGGGATGATACTAACTATGGCTACACCTTC,CATRDDTNYGYTF
NA,many,TRBJ2-5,TRBV7-9,TGTGCCAGCAGCTTAGGTCCAGGGGCGGGGCTGGACCAAGAGACCCAGTACTTC,CASSLGPGAGLDQETQYF